These 19 T cell receptor beta chains came from one sample sequenced in a study of T cells in localized non-small cell lung cancer. TCRdb keeps only in-frame clones here, not all; method: immunoSEQ multiplex PCR. The sample carries roughly 36,000 clones, around 79% recorded once. Sequenced material: PBMCs, taken before any cancer treatment. The source of these receptors is a woman between 35 and 70 years old with stage II squamous cell lung carcinoma.

The chain has TRBV15 and TRBJ1-1; tentatively, D is TRBD1 (5 bases). Per germline, CDR1 LNHNV and CDR2 YYDKDF (reference sequence). There are 13 residues in the CDR3. The germline V and J ends were trimmed by 3 bases and 1 base, with 6 bases remaining between them. In nucleotides, the CDR3 is TGTGCCACCAGCAGTGGGACGAACACTGAAGCTTTCTTT. Translation: CATSSGTNTEAFF.

The chain is built from TRBV11-2 and TRBJ1-1, with 8 bases identical to TRBD1. The CDR3 covers 16 residues. J was trimmed by 0 bases and V by 3 bases; bases with no gene match: 6. Looked up from germline, CDR1 is SGHAT and CDR2 is FQNNGV. Here the CDR3 DNA reads TGTGCCAGCAGCTTTACAGGGGGGAGCATGAACACTGAAGCTTTCTTT. Translated, it gives CASSFTGGSMNTEAFF.

The chain recombines TRBV5-6 with TRBJ2-1; a weak D match, TRBD2 (5 bases). This CDR3 contains 12 residues. CDR1 SGHDT and CDR2 YYEEEE come from the germline V gene. Trimming cost V 1 base and J 8 bases, with 7 bases left between them. In nucleotides, the CDR3 is TGTGCCAGCAGCTTGTCGAGGGATGAGCAGTTCTTC. This encodes CASSLSRDEQFF.

V and J are TRBV4-3 and TRBJ2-7; 7 nucleotides match TRBD2. The CDR3 loop spans 15 amino acids. Trimming took 2 bases from V and 3 from J; bases not matched to a gene: 7. The germline CDR1 and CDR2 sequences are LGHNA and YSLEER. The CDR3 loop reads CASSQSRTSLYEQYF. The DNA for the CDR3 is TGCGCCAGCAGCCAATCCCGGACTAGTCTCTACGAGCAGTACTTC.

This chain uses TRBV7-3 with TRBJ2-3; the D call may be TRBD1 or TRBD2 (6 bases each). This CDR3 has 14 residues. Between the trimmed V and J ends, which lost 5 bases and 6 bases, there was a span of 15 bases. Germline CDR1 reads SGHTA; CDR2 reads FQGTGA. CDR3 in amino acids: CASSPRSGADTQYF. CDR3 coding DNA: TGTGCCAGCAGCCCCCGGTCGGGGGCGGATACGCAGTATTTT.

The gene calls are TRBV28 and TRBJ2-1; 11 bases line up with TRBD2. Germline CDR1 reads MDHEN; CDR2 reads SYDVKM. There are 16 residues in the CDR3. V was pared by 6 bases and J by 3 bases, with 7 bases of the junction left unmatched. The CDR3 nucleotides read TGTGCCAGCAGCCGTAGCGGGGGGGCGTACTACAATGAGCAGTTCTTC. Its protein product is CASSRSGGAYYNEQFF.

This chain joins TRBV11-2 and TRBJ1-3, with unresolved D. The V gene's germline CDR1 is SGHAT and CDR2 FQNNGV. Trimming pared 6 bases from V and 8 bases from J, leaving 14 bases between. The CDR3 spans 13 residues. CDR3 coding DNA: TGTGCCAGCAGTTGGACCGAGTCGGACACCATATATTTT. This sequence encodes CASSWTESDTIYF.

The J gene is TRBJ1-3, the V gene TRBV6-6; no definite D call. This CDR3 spans 14 amino acids. The germline V gene has CDR1 MNHNY and CDR2 SVGAGI (reference sequence). V lost 2 bases, J lost 0 bases, and 5 bases lay in between. In DNA, the CDR3 is TGTGCCAGCAGTTACACGAGCTCTGGAAACACCATATATTTT. Amino acid sequence: CASSYTSSGNTIYF.

The chain's CDR3 is CASSLYGELFF. The CDR3, as DNA: TGTGCCAGCAGTTTATACGGGGAGCTGTTTTTT. The chain uses TRBV28 and TRBJ2-2; D is ambiguous. V gave up 1 base and J gave up 7 bases, with 1 base separating them. Germline V gene sequence: CDR1 MDHEN, CDR2 SYDVKM. The CDR3 spans 11 residues.

V and J are TRBV19 and TRBJ2-3, with TRBD2 matching 7 bases. Per germline, CDR1 LNHDA and CDR2 SQIVND (reference sequence). The ends lost 1 base at V and 1 base at J; junction bases unmatched: 2. The CDR3 contains 15 residues. DNA of the CDR3: TGTGCCAGTAGTATAGGCGGGAGCGGCACAGATACGCAGTATTTT. It translates to CASSIGGSGTDTQYF.

This clone came up a few times. The CDR3 sequence: CASSDPSGMGETQYF. The CDR3 nucleotides are TGTGCCAGCAGTGATCCTAGCGGGATGGGGGAGACCCAGTACTTC. The chain combines TRBV2 with TRBJ2-5; the match to TRBD2 covers 9 bases. The ends lost 3 bases at V and 5 bases at J; junction bases unmatched: 7. The CDR3 consists of 15 residues. Germline V gene lookup returns CDR1 SNHLY and CDR2 FYNNEI.

This chain connects TRBV29-1 to TRBJ1-5, with a tentative D call TRBD1 (5 bases). The germline V gene encodes CDR1 SQVTM and CDR2 ANQGSEA. Between the trimmed V and J ends, which lost 3 bases and 4 bases, there was a span of 10 bases. This CDR3 has 13 residues. The CDR3, as DNA: TGCAGCGTTGAGGTCGGGGGAAATCAGCCCCAGCATTTT. Residues: CSVEVGGNQPQHF.

This clone occurred a few times. The chain employs TRBV5-6 and TRBJ2-7; no clear D gene. The ends were cut back, 4 bases at V and 3 bases at J, with 5 bases in the middle. Germline V lookup: CDR1 SGHDT, CDR2 YYEEEE. The CDR3 is 11 residues long. CDR3 in amino acids: CASSTDYEQYF. The DNA of the CDR3 is TGTGCCAGCAGCACAGACTACGAGCAGTACTTC.

The chain combines TRBV5-1 with TRBJ2-4; D gene ambiguous. Trimming left V 5 bases short and J 3 bases short, with 6 bases between. CDR3 length equals 12 residues. Looked up from germline, CDR1 is SGHRS and CDR2 is YFSETQ. The CDR3: CASRDGKNIQYF. The CDR3 DNA reads TGCGCCAGCAGGGACGGCAAAAACATTCAGTACTTC.

CDR3 region: CASSFSGVGSNQPQHF. CDR3 nucleotides: TGTGCCAGCAGCTTCTCGGGGGTAGGAAGCAATCAGCCCCAGCATTTT. The chain joins TRBV5-6 to TRBJ1-5; a possible D gene is TRBD1 (5 bases). Germline V lookup: CDR1 SGHDT, CDR2 YYEEEE. V shed 2 bases and J shed 1 base, with 13 bases lying between them. The CDR3 totals 16 residues.

In its sample, this clone was seen a few times. V gene TRBV4-2 combines with J gene TRBJ2-3; TRBD1 might be the D (5 bases). There are 15 residues in the CDR3. Germline assignment: CDR1 LGHNA and CDR2 YNFKEQ. V shed 0 bases and J shed 1 base, with 8 bases lying between them. The CDR3 DNA reads as TGTGCCAGCAGCCAAGATCAAGGGGGCACAGATACGCAGTATTTT. This gives the protein CASSQDQGGTDTQYF.

This chain joins TRBV18 and TRBJ2-3, with D tentatively TRBD1 (5 bases). Germline lookup yields CDR1 KGHSH and CDR2 LQKENI. This CDR3 region has 14 residues. V lost 6 bases and J 5 bases, leaving 15 bases between the germline ends. CDR3: CASSPGQGRDTQYF. CDR3 DNA sequence: TGTGCCAGCTCCCCAGGGCAGGGCCGAGATACGCAGTATTTT.

The rearrangement joins TRBV5-1 to TRBJ1-1; no clear D gene. The CDR3 has 14 amino acids. Germline values: CDR1 SGHRS, CDR2 YFSETQ. Between the trimmed V and J ends, which lost 2 bases and 0 bases, there was a span of 8 bases. The CDR3 nucleotides read TGCGCCAGCAGCTTAACAAGCATGAACACTGAAGCTTTCTTT. Residues: CASSLTSMNTEAFF.

This clone was found once. The chain couples TRBV5-1 to TRBJ2-7, with 11 nucleotides matching TRBD2. V was pared by 0 bases and J by 0 bases, with 8 bases of the junction left unmatched. Germline-derived CDR1 and CDR2 are SGHRS and YFSETQ. This CDR3 comprises 18 residues. The CDR3 loop is CASSLGASGRTVSYEQYF. In DNA form, the CDR3 reads TGCGCCAGCAGCTTGGGTGCTAGCGGGAGGACAGTCTCCTACGAGCAGTACTTC.